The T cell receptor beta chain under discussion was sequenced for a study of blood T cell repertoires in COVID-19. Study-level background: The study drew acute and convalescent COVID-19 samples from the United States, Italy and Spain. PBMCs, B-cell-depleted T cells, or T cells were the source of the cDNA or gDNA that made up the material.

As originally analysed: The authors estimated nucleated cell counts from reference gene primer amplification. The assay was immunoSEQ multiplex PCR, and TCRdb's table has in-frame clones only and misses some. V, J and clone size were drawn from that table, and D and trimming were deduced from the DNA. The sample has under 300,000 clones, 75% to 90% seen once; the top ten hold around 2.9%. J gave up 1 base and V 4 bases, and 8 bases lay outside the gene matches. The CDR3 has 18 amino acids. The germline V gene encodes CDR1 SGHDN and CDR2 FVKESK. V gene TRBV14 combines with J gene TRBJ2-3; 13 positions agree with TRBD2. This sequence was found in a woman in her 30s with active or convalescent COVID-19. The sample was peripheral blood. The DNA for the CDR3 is TGTGCCAGCAGCCGGTCGGCAACTAGCGGGGGGGGCACAGATACGCAGTATTTT. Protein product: CASSRSATSGGGTDTQYF. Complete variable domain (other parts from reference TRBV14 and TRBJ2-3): EAGVTQFPSHSVIEKGQTVTLRCDPISGHDNLYWYRRVMGKEIKFLLHFVKESKQDESGMPNNRFLAERTGGTYSTLKVQPAELEDSGVYFCASSRSATSGGGTDTQYFGPGTRLTVL.